This T cell receptor beta chain was sequenced during a study of OX40 agonist ivuxolimab in advanced cancers. Concerning this clone: Its target is not known.

The CDR3 has 14 amino acids. From germline, CDR1 is SGHVS and CDR2 FNYEAQ. V was pared by 5 bases and J by 7 bases, with 17 bases between. Autoimmune disease history or systemic immunosuppression disqualified patients. Only in-frame clones appear in the TCRdb table, and some are missing; sequencing was by immunoSEQ multiplex PCR. This sample carries approximately 28,000 clones, about four fifths of them seen once, and the ten largest clones take about a sixth. Findings of the study overall: Also showing low normalized T-cell clonal expansion were some of the nonresponders.

The input for sequencing was CD4+ or CD8+ T cells sorted from blood, taken in a trial of the OX40 agonist ivuxolimab. The TCR was taken from an adult with an advanced solid tumor such as melanoma, head and neck, liver or kidney cancer. The rearrangement uses TRBV7-6 and TRBJ2-5, with TRBD1 as a possible D gene (6 bases). The CDR3 spells CASSPTGQAGTQYF. The CDR3 region has the DNA TGTGCCAGCAGCCCGACAGGTCAGGCGGGGACCCAGTACTTC. Filled out from reference TRBV7-6 and TRBJ2-5, the complete variable domain reads GAGVSQSPRYKVTKRGQDVALRCDPISGHVSLYWYRQALGQGPEFLTYFNYEAQQDKSGLPNDRFSAERPEGSISTLTIQRTEQRDSAMYRCASSPTGQAGTQYFGPGTRLLVL.